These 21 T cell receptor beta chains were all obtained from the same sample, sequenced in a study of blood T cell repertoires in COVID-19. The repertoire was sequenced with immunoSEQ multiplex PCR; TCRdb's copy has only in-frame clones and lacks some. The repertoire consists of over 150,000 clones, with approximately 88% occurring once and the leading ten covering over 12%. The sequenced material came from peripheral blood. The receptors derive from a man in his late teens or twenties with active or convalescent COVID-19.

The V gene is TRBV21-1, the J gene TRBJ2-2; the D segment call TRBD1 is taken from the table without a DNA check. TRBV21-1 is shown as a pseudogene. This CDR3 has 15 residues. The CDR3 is CASSKRQGNTGELFF. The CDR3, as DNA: TGTGCCAGCAGCAAGAGACAGGGCAACACCGGGGAGCTGTTTTTT.

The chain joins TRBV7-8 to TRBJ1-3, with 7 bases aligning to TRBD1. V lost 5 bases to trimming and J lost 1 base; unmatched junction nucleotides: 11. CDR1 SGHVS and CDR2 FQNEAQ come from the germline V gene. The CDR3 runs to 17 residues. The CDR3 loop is CASSPSSGQRSGNTIYF. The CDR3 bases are TGTGCCAGCAGCCCTTCATCGGGACAGCGATCTGGAAACACCATATATTTT.

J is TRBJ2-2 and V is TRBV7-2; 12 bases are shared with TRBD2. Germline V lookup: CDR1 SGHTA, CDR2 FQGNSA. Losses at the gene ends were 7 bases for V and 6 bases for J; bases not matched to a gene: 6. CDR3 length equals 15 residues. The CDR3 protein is CASILLAGGPGELFF. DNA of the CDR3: TGTGCCAGCATCCTACTAGCGGGGGGACCCGGGGAGCTGTTTTTT.

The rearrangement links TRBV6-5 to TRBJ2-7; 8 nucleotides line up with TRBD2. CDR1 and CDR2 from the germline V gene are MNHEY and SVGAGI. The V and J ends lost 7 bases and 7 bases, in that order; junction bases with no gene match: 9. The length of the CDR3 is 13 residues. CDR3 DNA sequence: TGTGCCAGCACCTTCAGCGGGAGTTTTGAGCAGTACTTC. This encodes CASTFSGSFEQYF.

The CDR3, as DNA: TGCGCCAGCAGCCATACCGAGCCTAGCGGGAGAACTAGCACAGATACGCAGTATTTT. Protein product: CASSHTEPSGRTSTDTQYF. J is TRBJ2-3 and V is TRBV4-1; 10 bases map to TRBD2. Looked up from germline, CDR1 is MGHRA and CDR2 is YSYEKL. Trimming removed 3 bases from V and 0 bases from J; junction bases left unmatched: 12. CDR3 length: 19 amino acids.

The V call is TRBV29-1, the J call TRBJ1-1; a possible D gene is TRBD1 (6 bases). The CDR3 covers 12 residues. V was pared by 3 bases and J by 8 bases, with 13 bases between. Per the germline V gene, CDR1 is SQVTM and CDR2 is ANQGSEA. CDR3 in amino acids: CSVEVLGGEAFF. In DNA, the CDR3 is TGCAGCGTTGAGGTCCTAGGGGGAGAAGCTTTCTTT.

The CDR3 nucleotides read TGTGCCAGCAGTGAATCGCACAGGGGAGGCTACGAGCAGTACTTC. This translates into CASSESHRGGYEQYF. The rearrangement joins TRBV2 to TRBJ2-7; tentative D call: TRBD1 (7 bases). Germline loops: CDR1 SNHLY, CDR2 FYNNEI. This CDR3 has 15 amino acids. V was clipped by 2 bases and J by 3 bases, with 14 bases between them.

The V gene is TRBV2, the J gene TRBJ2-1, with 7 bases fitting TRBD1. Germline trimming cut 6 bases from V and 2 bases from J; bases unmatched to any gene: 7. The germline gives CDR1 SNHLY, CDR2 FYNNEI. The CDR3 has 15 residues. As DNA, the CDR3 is TGTGCCAGCAGGGGACAGCTCTCTCCCTACAATGAGCAGTTCTTC. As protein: CASRGQLSPYNEQFF.

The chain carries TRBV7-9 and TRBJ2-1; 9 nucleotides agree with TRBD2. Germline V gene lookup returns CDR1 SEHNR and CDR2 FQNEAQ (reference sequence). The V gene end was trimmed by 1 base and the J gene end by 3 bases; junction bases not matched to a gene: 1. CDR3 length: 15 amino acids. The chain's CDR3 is CASSLVAGDYNEQFF. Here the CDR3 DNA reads TGTGCCAGCAGCTTAGTAGCGGGGGACTACAATGAGCAGTTCTTC.

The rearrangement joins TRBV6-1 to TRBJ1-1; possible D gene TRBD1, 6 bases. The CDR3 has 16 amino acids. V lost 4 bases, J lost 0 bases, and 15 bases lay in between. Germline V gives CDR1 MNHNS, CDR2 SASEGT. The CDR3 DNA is TGTGCCAGCAGTGGCCGACAGGCTACTGTGAACACTGAAGCTTTCTTT. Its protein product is CASSGRQATVNTEAFF.

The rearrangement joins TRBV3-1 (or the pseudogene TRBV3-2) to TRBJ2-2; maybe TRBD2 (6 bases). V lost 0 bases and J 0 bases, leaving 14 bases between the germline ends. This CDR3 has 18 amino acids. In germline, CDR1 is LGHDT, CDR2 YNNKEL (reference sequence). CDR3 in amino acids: CASSQEAWGDANTGELFF. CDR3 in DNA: TGTGCCAGCAGCCAAGAGGCTTGGGGGGACGCGAACACCGGGGAGCTGTTTTTT.

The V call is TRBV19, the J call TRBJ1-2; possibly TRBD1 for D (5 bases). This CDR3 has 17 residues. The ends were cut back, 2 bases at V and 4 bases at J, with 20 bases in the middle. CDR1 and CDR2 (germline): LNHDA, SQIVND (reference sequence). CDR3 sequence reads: CASSIRSELKTVYGYTF. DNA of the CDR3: TGTGCCAGTAGTATAAGGTCGGAATTAAAGACAGTCTATGGCTACACCTTC.

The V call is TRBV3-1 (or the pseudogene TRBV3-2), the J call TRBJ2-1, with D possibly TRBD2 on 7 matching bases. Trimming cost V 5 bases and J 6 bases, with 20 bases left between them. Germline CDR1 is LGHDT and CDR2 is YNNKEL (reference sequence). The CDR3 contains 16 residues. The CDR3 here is CASSSQWGGPPNEQFF. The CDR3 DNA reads TGTGCCAGCAGCTCCCAATGGGGGGGCCCCCCCAATGAGCAGTTCTTC.

The DNA for the CDR3 is TGTGCCAGTAGGGACTCAATCTATGGCTACACCTTC. Residues: CASRDSIYGYTF. V usage is TRBV6-5 and J usage is TRBJ1-2; D is possibly TRBD1 (5 bases). The CDR3 is 12 residues long. Germline V gene data show CDR1 as MNHEY and CDR2 as SVGAGI. Deletions cut 9 bases from V and 4 bases from J, with 12 bases between.

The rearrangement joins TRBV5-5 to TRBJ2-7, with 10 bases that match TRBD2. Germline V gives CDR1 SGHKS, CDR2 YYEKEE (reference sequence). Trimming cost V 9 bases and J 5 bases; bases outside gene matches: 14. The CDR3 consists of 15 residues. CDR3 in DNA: TGTGCCACCAGGGTTCTACTAGCGGGGAACAACGAGCAGTACTTC. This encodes CATRVLLAGNNEQYF. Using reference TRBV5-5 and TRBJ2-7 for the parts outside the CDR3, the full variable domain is DAGVTQSPTHLIKTRGQQVTLRCSPISGHKSVSWYQQVLGQGPQFIFQYYEKEERGRGNFPDRFSARQFPNYSSELNVNALLLGDSALYLCATRVLLAGNNEQYFGPGTRLTVT.

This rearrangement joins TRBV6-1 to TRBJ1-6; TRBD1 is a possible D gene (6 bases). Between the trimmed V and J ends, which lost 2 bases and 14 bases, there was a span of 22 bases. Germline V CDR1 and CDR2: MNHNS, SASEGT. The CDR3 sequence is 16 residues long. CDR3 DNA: TGTGCCAGCAGTGAAACGACCGGGACACCGAGTCGAGCCCTCCACTTT. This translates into CASSETTGTPSRALHF.

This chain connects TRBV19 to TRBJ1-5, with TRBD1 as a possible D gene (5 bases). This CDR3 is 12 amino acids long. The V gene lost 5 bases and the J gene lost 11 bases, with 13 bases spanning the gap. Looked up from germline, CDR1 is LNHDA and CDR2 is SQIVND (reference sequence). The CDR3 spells CASSGHTGAQHF. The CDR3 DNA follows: TGTGCCAGTAGTGGCCATACGGGGGCCCAGCATTTT.

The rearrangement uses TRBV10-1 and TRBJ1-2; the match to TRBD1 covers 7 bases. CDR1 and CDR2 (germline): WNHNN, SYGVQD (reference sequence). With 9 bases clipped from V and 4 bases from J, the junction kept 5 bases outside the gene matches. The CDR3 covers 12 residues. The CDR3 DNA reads TGCGCCAGACCAGGGACAGTCTATGGCTACACCTTC. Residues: CARPGTVYGYTF.

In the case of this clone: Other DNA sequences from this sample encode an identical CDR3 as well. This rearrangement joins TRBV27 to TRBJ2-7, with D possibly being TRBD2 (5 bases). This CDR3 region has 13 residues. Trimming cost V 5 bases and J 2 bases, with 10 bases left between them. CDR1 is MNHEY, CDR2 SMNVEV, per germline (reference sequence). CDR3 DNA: TGTGCCAGCAGTCGGGGAAGGGCCTACGAGCAGTACTTC. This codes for CASSRGRAYEQYF.

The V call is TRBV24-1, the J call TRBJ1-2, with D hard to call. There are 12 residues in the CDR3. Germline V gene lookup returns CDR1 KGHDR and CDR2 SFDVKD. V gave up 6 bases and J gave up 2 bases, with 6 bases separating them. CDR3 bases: TGTGCCACCAGTACAGAGAACTATGGCTACACCTTC. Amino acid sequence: CATSTENYGYTF.

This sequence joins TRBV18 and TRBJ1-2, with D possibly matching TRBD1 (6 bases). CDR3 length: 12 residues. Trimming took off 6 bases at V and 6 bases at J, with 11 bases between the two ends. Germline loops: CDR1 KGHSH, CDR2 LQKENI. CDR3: CASSRSGDGYTF. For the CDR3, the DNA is TGTGCCAGCTCGAGATCAGGGGATGGCTACACCTTC.